The 18 T cell receptor beta chains below all came from one sample that was sequenced in a study of T-cell reconstitution after alpha-beta-depleted transplantation in children. Unique molecular identifiers were used in preparing the TCRbeta library. MiXCR, applied by TCRdb to the PCR reads, yields one record per CDR3 protein. The sample includes 300,000 or so distinct CDR3 sequences, 9.9% of them seen just once. Specimen: PBMCs from the stem cell graft donor, collected from the stem cell graft. These receptors originate from a human donor who donated a stem cell graft to a child with SCID.

The table lists this clonotype with many counts. The genes are TRBV24-1 and TRBJ2-1, with 10 bases aligning to TRBD2. The junction had 6 bases not matched to a gene; V was cut back by 3 bases and J by 8 bases. Germline V gene sequence: CDR1 KGHDR, CDR2 SFDVKD. The CDR3 is made up of 15 amino acids. CDR3 residues: CATSDRAGGPDEQFF. CDR3 coding DNA: TGTGCCACCAGTGATCGAGCGGGGGGGCCGGATGAGCAGTTCTTC.

V usage is TRBV9 and J usage is TRBJ2-7; D possibly uses TRBD1 or TRBD2 (5 bases each). Deletions cut 0 bases from V and 3 bases from J, with 10 bases between. Germline V CDR1 and CDR2: SGDLS, YYNGEE. This CDR3 is built from 14 residues. CDR3 sequence (DNA): TGTGCCAGCAGCGTAGAAATGGGGGACTACGAGCAGTACTTC. Amino acid sequence: CASSVEMGDYEQYF.

The CDR3 DNA follows: TGCAGTGCTAGAGGGGACAGTTTTTTCGAGCAGTACTTC. Its translation is CSARGDSFFEQYF. The V gene is TRBV20-1, the J gene TRBJ2-7, with 7 positions matching TRBD1. The CDR3 is 13 residues long. Germline V gene data show CDR1 as DFQATT and CDR2 as SNEGSKA (reference sequence). Unmatched junction bases numbered 6, after V lost 1 base and J lost 6 bases.

This clonotype showed up many times. This rearrangement joins TRBV29-1 to TRBJ2-5; no clear D gene. V shed 4 bases and J shed 5 bases, with 8 bases lying between them. The CDR3 has 11 amino acids. Germline V gene lookup returns CDR1 SQVTM and CDR2 ANQGSEA. The chain's CDR3 is CSVVGLETQYF. CDR3 coding DNA: TGCAGCGTTGTAGGGTTGGAGACCCAGTACTTC.

This clonotype was found a few times. The V gene is TRBV5-6, the J gene TRBJ1-1, with D unclear. From germline, CDR1 is SGHDT and CDR2 YYEEEE. There are 12 residues in the CDR3. V lost 0 bases and J lost 7, with 7 bases in between. The CDR3 nucleotides are TGTGCCAGCAGCTTGGCCCGCGATGAAGCTTTCTTT. Translated, it gives CASSLARDEAFF.

This chain uses TRBV14 with TRBJ2-7; 8 bases line up with TRBD1. The CDR3 consists of 14 residues. Germline-derived CDR1 and CDR2 are SGHDN and FVKESK. Trimming at V came to 2 bases and at J to 5 bases, leaving 5 bases not matched to a gene. DNA of the CDR3: TGTGCCAGCAGCCAATTCGCAGGGGGCAACGAGCAGTACTTC. Translated: CASSQFAGGNEQYF. Full variable domain (remainder filled in from reference TRBV14 and TRBJ2-7): EAGVTQFPSHSVIEKGQTVTLRCDPISGHDNLYWYRRVMGKEIKFLLHFVKESKQDESGMPNNRFLAERTGGTYSTLKVQPAELEDSGVYFCASSQFAGGNEQYFGPGTRLTVT.

This clonotype was seen a few times. The chain recombines TRBV9 with TRBJ2-1, with D perhaps matching TRBD2 (5 bases). Germline assignment: CDR1 SGDLS and CDR2 YYNGEE. Trimming removed 4 bases at V and 4 bases at J, with 15 bases between. CDR3 length equals 15 residues. CDR3 amino acids: CASSLQDSKYNEQFF. The DNA of the CDR3 is TGTGCCAGCAGCCTCCAGGACTCAAAATACAATGAGCAGTTCTTC.

The V and J genes are TRBV14 and TRBJ2-7; 7 bases agree with TRBD2. This CDR3 comprises 11 residues. From germline, CDR1 is SGHDN and CDR2 FVKESK. After removal of 5 bases from V and 5 bases from J, the junction contained 0 bases not matched to a gene. DNA for the CDR3: TGTGCCAGCAGCGGACTAGACGAGCAGTACTTC. Translation: CASSGLDEQYF. Full variable domain (missing parts from reference TRBV14 and TRBJ2-7): EAGVTQFPSHSVIEKGQTVTLRCDPISGHDNLYWYRRVMGKEIKFLLHFVKESKQDESGMPNNRFLAERTGGTYSTLKVQPAELEDSGVYFCASSGLDEQYFGPGTRLTVT.

This clonotype was picked up a small number of times. The chain is built from TRBV9 and TRBJ2-7; 9 nucleotides align to TRBD1. The CDR3 runs to 14 residues. V lost 4 bases and J lost 6; bases outside the gene matches: 8. The germline CDR1 and CDR2 sequences are SGDLS and YYNGEE. The CDR3 DNA reads as TGTGCCAGCAGCACTTGGACAGGGGAGGGCGAGCAGTACTTC. Protein: CASSTWTGEGEQYF.

The chain is built from TRBV5-1 and TRBJ2-5; 9 bases are a match to TRBD2. With V trimmed by 6 bases and J by 4 bases, 13 bases remained unmatched. CDR1 and CDR2 from the germline V gene are SGHRS and YFSETQ. The CDR3 contains 16 residues. The CDR3 loop is CASKRGLAGSPETQYF. The CDR3 nucleotides are TGCGCCAGCAAGCGTGGGCTAGCGGGGTCCCCAGAGACCCAGTACTTC.

This clonotype has a count of ten or more. The rearrangement joins TRBV12-3 or TRBV12-4 to TRBJ1-1, with D hard to call. The V end lost 7 bases, the J end lost 4 bases, and 13 bases lay between the germline ends. This CDR3 comprises 13 residues. CDR3 residues: CASIPPGRTEAFF. For the CDR3, the DNA is TGTGCCAGCATCCCTCCGGGTCGCACTGAAGCTTTCTTT.

This clonotype was picked up many times. CDR3 in DNA: TGTGCCAGCAGCTTGAGAGGTTGGGGGGCCAACGTCCTGACTTTC. Protein product: CASSLRGWGANVLTF. The J gene is TRBJ2-6, the V gene TRBV5-8; no clear D. This CDR3 is 15 amino acids long. Trimming left V 1 base short and J 4 bases short, with 9 bases between. Germline CDR1 SGHTS, CDR2 YDEGEE.

This sequence joins TRBV7-6 and TRBJ2-4; 11 nucleotides agree with TRBD2. V trimming: 4 bases; J trimming: 7 bases; junction bases outside the gene matches: 9. Germline assignment: CDR1 SGHVS and CDR2 FNYEAQ. The CDR3 is 16 residues long. In DNA form, the CDR3 reads TGTGCCAGCAGCTCGAAGACTAGCGGGGTCGCCAACATTCAGTACTTC. This codes for CASSSKTSGVANIQYF.

The sample holds a few counts of this clonotype. The rearrangement joins TRBV27 to TRBJ2-2; D is ambiguous. Germline CDR1 and CDR2: MNHEY and SMNVEV (reference sequence). Trimming cost V 5 bases and J 7 bases, with 5 bases left between them. CDR3 length: 11 amino acids. As DNA, the CDR3 is TGTGCCAGCAGTGCTGGCGGGGAGCTGTTTTTT. Encoded protein: CASSAGGELFF.

The table lists this clonotype with a few counts. The rearrangement joins TRBV5-1 to TRBJ2-1; 15 bases align to TRBD2. Per the germline V gene, CDR1 is SGHRS and CDR2 is YFSETQ. This CDR3 has 17 residues. After removal of 3 bases from V and 6 bases from J, the junction contained 7 bases not matched to a gene. CDR3 coding DNA: TGCGCCAGCAGCTACGGGACTAGCGGGGGGCTATTCAATGAGCAGTTCTTC. Its translation: CASSYGTSGGLFNEQFF.

The rearrangement uses TRBV20-1 and TRBJ2-3, with TRBD2 matching over 12 bases. The CDR3 has 15 residues. Germline V gene lookup returns CDR1 DFQATT and CDR2 SNEGSKA (reference sequence). Trimming at V came to 1 base and at J to 6 bases, leaving 5 bases not matched to a gene. The CDR3 bases are TGCAGTGCTAGAGGACTAGCGGGGGCCCCGGATACGCAGTATTTT. Protein: CSARGLAGAPDTQYF.

This clonotype was counted ten times or more. The rearrangement links TRBV6-1 to TRBJ1-4, with 8 bases that match TRBD1. This CDR3 comprises 15 residues. From germline, CDR1 is MNHNS and CDR2 SASEGT. V shed 6 bases and J 7 bases; nucleotides not matched to a gene: 10. For the CDR3, the DNA is TGTGCCAGCAGACATCCCCAGGGGGCGCGTGAAAAACTGTTTTTT. Protein sequence: CASRHPQGAREKLFF.

This sequence joins TRBV7-2 and TRBJ2-2, with TRBD1 as a possible D gene (6 bases). The CDR3 has 17 amino acids. Deletions cut 5 bases from V and 2 bases from J, with 18 bases between. Germline-derived CDR1 and CDR2 are SGHTA and FQGNSA. CDR3 bases: TGTGCCAGCAGCACCCGGATGGGACACCGCAACACCGGGGAGCTGTTTTTT. It codes for CASSTRMGHRNTGELFF. The full variable domain, its missing parts supplied by reference TRBV7-2 and TRBJ2-2, is GAGVSQSPSNKVTEKGKDVELRCDPISGHTALYWYRQSLGQGLEFLIYFQGNSAPDKSGLPSDRFSAERTGGSVSTLTIQRTQQEDSAVYLCASSTRMGHRNTGELFFGEGSRLTVL.